Listed below are T cell receptor beta chains from one sample, sequenced in a study of blood T cell repertoires in COVID-19. TCRdb's table, derived via immunoSEQ multiplex PCR, lists solely in-frame clones and lacks some. The sample carries some 380,000 clones, approximately 87% recorded once. The material sequenced was PBMCs or T cells enriched from blood (not recorded which). Source of these receptors: a young man who had recovered from COVID-19. The CDR3 runs from the conserved cysteine through the conserved F or W. A D gene is named only where the DNA matches it firmly. A clone size is listed for some rows: how often the clone was seen (once, few, many), or a class if it is expanded.

v_call,clone_size,d_call,j_call,cdr3_aa,cdr3_nt
TRBV5-4,.,.,TRBJ2-5,CASSLAAGGGETQYF,TGTGCCAGCAGCTTGGCGGCGGGCGGGGGCGAGACCCAGTACTTC
TRBV18,.,.,TRBJ1-5,CASSPTEYSNQPQHF,TGTGCCAGCTCACCAACAGAGTATAGCAATCAGCCCCAGCATTTT
TRBV5-1,.,.,TRBJ2-5,CASSSGQSWETQYF,TGCGCCAGCAGCTCAGGACAGAGTTGGGAGACCCAGTACTTC
TRBV10-3,.,.,TRBJ1-2,CALSEGLLYGYTF,TGTGCCTTATCAGAGGGTCTTCTCTATGGCTACACCTTC
TRBV20-1,.,TRBD2,TRBJ2-7,CSASIAGGSYEQYF,TGCAGTGCTAGTATAGCGGGGGGTTCCTACGAGCAGTACTTC
TRBV5-1,few,TRBD1,TRBJ1-1,CATPRDRGGNTEAFF,TGCGCCACCCCCCGGGACAGGGGGGGGAACACTGAAGCTTTCTTT
TRBV6-6,.,TRBD1,TRBJ2-1,CASTLQGQGNNEQFF,TGTGCCAGCACCTTACAGGGACAGGGAAACAATGAGCAGTTCTTC
TRBV29-1,.,.,TRBJ2-3,CSVEDSLLYTQYF,TGCAGCGTTGAAGACAGTCTTTTGTATACGCAGTATTTT
TRBV3-1/TRBV3-2,.,.,TRBJ2-7,CASSQASGLSYEQYF,TGTGCCAGCAGCCAAGCCTCCGGACTTTCCTACGAGCAGTACTTC
TRBV20-1,.,.,TRBJ1-5,CSASESRSWNQPQHF,TGCAGTGCTAGTGAGTCCAGGTCGTGGAATCAGCCCCAGCATTTT
TRBV3-1/TRBV3-2,.,.,TRBJ2-3,CASSPFQDTQYF,TGTGCCAGCAGTCCATTCCAAGATACGCAGTATTTT
TRBV4-1,.,TRBD2,TRBJ2-3,CASSLSGLAGGTDTQYF,TGCGCCAGCAGCCTATCCGGTCTAGCGGGAGGCACAGATACGCAGTATTTT
TRBV12-5,.,.,TRBJ1-5,CASGLGQGGQPQHF,TGTGCTAGTGGTTTGGGGCAGGGAGGTCAGCCCCAGCATTTT
TRBV7-9,few,TRBD1,TRBJ1-1,CASSQDRVRAFF,TGTGCCAGCAGCCAGGACAGGGTAAGAGCTTTCTTT
TRBV9,once,TRBD1,TRBJ1-5,CASSVGDRGSQPQHF,TGTGCCAGCAGCGTAGGGGACAGGGGTTCTCAGCCCCAGCATTTT
TRBV24-1,.,.,TRBJ1-2,CATSDLVSGLTSNYGYTF,TGTGCCACCAGTGATTTAGTGTCAGGGCTGACCTCTAACTATGGCTACACCTTC
TRBV9,.,.,TRBJ2-5,CASKRGDQETQYF,TGTGCCAGCAAACGGGGAGATCAAGAGACCCAGTACTTC
TRBV7-8,.,.,TRBJ1-5,CASARVSNQPQHF,TGTGCCAGCGCAAGAGTAAGCAATCAGCCCCAGCATTTT
TRBV4-3,.,TRBD2,TRBJ2-7,CASSQGSGGAVEQYF,TGCGCCAGCAGCCAAGGTAGCGGGGGGGCGGTCGAGCAGTACTTC
TRBV7-8,.,.,TRBJ1-1,CASSLFSGEGFNTEAFF,TGTGCCAGCAGCTTATTTTCGGGGGAGGGTTTCAACACTGAAGCTTTCTTT
TRBV12-5,.,TRBD2,TRBJ2-1,CASGLVRVSGTHEQFF,TGTGCTAGTGGTTTGGTACGTGTTAGCGGGACCCATGAGCAGTTCTTC
TRBV5-4,.,.,TRBJ2-7,CASSLETSFYEQYF,TGTGCCAGCAGCTTGGAGACATCTTTCTACGAGCAGTACTTC
TRBV10-1,few,TRBD2,TRBJ2-1,CASSESWEGWNEQFF,TGCGCCAGCAGTGAGTCTTGGGAGGGATGGAATGAGCAGTTCTTC
TRBV6-5,.,.,TRBJ1-1,CASSYSSQVKAEAFF,TGTGCCAGCAGTTACTCATCCCAGGTAAAAGCTGAAGCTTTCTTT
TRBV30,.,.,TRBJ1-5,CAWEQGGGNQPQHF,TGTGCCTGGGAGCAAGGAGGGGGCAATCAGCCCCAGCATTTT
TRBV24-1,.,.,TRBJ1-3,CATTVREFSGNTIYF,TGTGCCACCACGGTTCGGGAGTTCTCTGGAAACACCATATATTTT
TRBV6-5,.,TRBD1,TRBJ1-1,CASTPRDSAQAFF,TGTGCCAGCACCCCCCGGGACAGCGCACAAGCTTTCTTT
TRBV28,few,.,TRBJ1-5,CASSLEPFSNQPQHF,TGTGCCAGCAGCCTGGAGCCGTTTAGCAATCAGCCCCAGCATTTT
TRBV7-9,.,.,TRBJ1-1,CASSSGAMNTEAFF,TGTGCCAGCAGCTCAGGGGCTATGAACACTGAAGCTTTCTTT
TRBV18,.,.,TRBJ1-5,CASSPSEGTGPQHF,TGTGCCAGCTCACCGTCAGAGGGCACGGGCCCCCAGCATTTT
TRBV6-2/TRBV6-3,.,.,TRBJ1-5,CASSDRRAQHF,TGTGCCAGCAGTGACCGTCGGGCCCAGCATTTT
TRBV2,.,.,TRBJ1-6,CASSFQTGQDSPLHF,TGTGCCAGCAGCTTCCAGACGGGACAAGATTCACCCCTCCACTTT
TRBV29-1,.,TRBD1,TRBJ2-1,CSVRRDSTYNEQFF,TGCAGCGTTCGTAGGGACAGTACCTACAATGAGCAGTTCTTC
TRBV2,.,TRBD1,TRBJ1-5,CASVGTDSNQPQHF,TGTGCCAGCGTCGGGACAGATAGCAATCAGCCCCAGCATTTT
TRBV5-8,.,TRBD1,TRBJ1-2,CASSRTGNVHGYTF,TGTGCCAGCAGTCGGACAGGGAATGTACATGGCTACACCTTC
TRBV18,.,TRBD1,TRBJ1-4,CASSPTGEGEKLFF,TGTGCCAGCTCACCGACAGGGGAGGGTGAAAAACTGTTTTTT
TRBV29-1,.,TRBD1,TRBJ1-5,CSVEETGVGQPQHF,TGCAGCGTTGAAGAGACAGGGGTAGGTCAGCCCCAGCATTTT
TRBV5-4,once,TRBD2,TRBJ2-3,CASRPTSGGMPLEDTQYF,TGTGCCAGCAGGCCGACTAGCGGGGGGATGCCTCTCGAAGATACGCAGTATTTT
TRBV27,.,.,TRBJ1-2,CASSLFAVGESPGISGYTF,TGTGCCAGCAGTTTATTTGCCGTTGGCGAATCACCCGGGATTAGTGGCTACACCTTC
TRBV7-2,.,.,TRBJ1-1,CASSQGPTEEAFF,TGTGCCAGCAGCCAGGGGCCGACAGAGGAGGCTTTCTTT
TRBV3-1/TRBV3-2,once,.,TRBJ1-1,CASSQPAAEAFF,TGTGCCAGCAGCCAACCCGCAGCTGAAGCTTTCTTT
TRBV24-1,.,.,TRBJ2-5,CATSDSGRETQYF,TGTGCCACCAGTGATTCTGGGAGAGAGACCCAGTACTTC